This entry concerns a single T cell receptor (beta chain). The specificity of this receptor is unknown. There are no base qualities to consult, and no much larger clone falls within one base. From cysteine to phenylalanine, the CDR3 is 14 amino acids long. Here the CDR3 DNA is all that survives: 42 bases in frame from base 1. V trim: 4 bases; J trim: 6 bases; unmatched bases: 9. CDR1 SGHRS and CDR2 YFSETQ are derived from the germline V gene. The data were produced on an Illumina NovaSeq 6000. TCR cDNA was synthesized by 5'RACE template switching, through which a universal primer site and unique molecular identifiers were introduced. Priming of cDNA synthesis was performed from both the TCR alpha and TCR beta constant segments. Libraries were amplified in two PCR steps, with sample barcodes and sequencing adapters added in the second step. Sequencing of libraries was done on Illumina HiSeq 2500 (2x100 bp) or NovaSeq (2x150 bp). Processing in the source paper ran as follows. MIGEC handled demultiplexing of reads and collapsing into UMI consensus sequences, while MiXCR performed V(D)J alignment. Clonotypes responding to the vaccine were identified with edgeR on replicate PBMC samples, with the criteria of FDR below 0.01 and a log2 fold change above 5 up to day 15. Bulk clonotypes were assigned CD4 or CD8 identity according to which sequenced CD4 or CD8 repertoire held them at higher abundance. TCRdb trimmed public reads at Q25 via fastp, called clones via MiXCR and kept in-frame beta chains. Under each unique CDR3 protein, matching rows form one entry showing the most common genes and DNA. These V and J calls rely on TCRdb rather than the paper's analysis. Present in this sample are around 310,000 distinct CDR3 sequences, around 3.9% of which were seen just once. The top ten clones comprise approximately 25% of the sample.

The sample's treatment or condition label, in plain terms: live attenuated yellow fever vaccine strain. At each blood-draw timepoint, two biological replicates of bulk PBMCs were obtained. A standard Ficoll-Paque protocol was used to isolate PBMCs from peripheral blood. TriZol was used to extract RNA from bulk PBMCs, from CD4 and CD8 fractions, and from dextramer-positive and dextramer-negative fractions. The source of the sample is a study of T cells after yellow fever vaccination (dated by TCRdb to between 2017 and 2020). Regarding the complete study: Libraries from fractions with low cell numbers were prepared with the SMART-Seq v4 Ultra Low Input RNA kit. Two healthy male donors made up the cohort, one aged 18 to 29 years and the other aged 30 to 39 years. To follow T-cell clones before and after both primary and booster YFV17D yellow fever vaccination, bulk TCR alpha and beta repertoires underwent longitudinal sequencing. Blood samples were taken at several timepoints before and after primary and secondary immunization, and bulk PBMC replicates and cell subsets were isolated. Results the study describes overall, beyond this receptor: Because abundant contaminating clonotypes from the bulk population could be contained in FACS-sorted repertoires, computational filtering was required. A small fraction of clonotypes appeared in both the CD4 and CD8 compartments, likely as a result of convergent recombination. The study included only two donors, which limits how far the findings can be generalized. Most clones expanded after primary vaccination were re-detected after the booster (almost 97% of CD4 and approximately 89% of CD8), suggesting broad memory maintenance. Compared with the primary T-cell response, the secondary T-cell response was faster but weaker, reaching its peak on day 5 rather than on day 15.

The sequence was collected from a man between 18 and 29 years old who received the YFV17D yellow fever vaccine. The rearranged segments are TRBV5-1 and TRBJ1-2, with 7 bases in between that match TRBD1. This specimen was PBMCs, taken 5 days after the yellow fever booster vaccination. The CDR3 protein is CASSPARTGDGYTF. The DNA reads TGCGCCAGCAGCCCGGCCCGGACAGGAGATGGCTACACCTTC.